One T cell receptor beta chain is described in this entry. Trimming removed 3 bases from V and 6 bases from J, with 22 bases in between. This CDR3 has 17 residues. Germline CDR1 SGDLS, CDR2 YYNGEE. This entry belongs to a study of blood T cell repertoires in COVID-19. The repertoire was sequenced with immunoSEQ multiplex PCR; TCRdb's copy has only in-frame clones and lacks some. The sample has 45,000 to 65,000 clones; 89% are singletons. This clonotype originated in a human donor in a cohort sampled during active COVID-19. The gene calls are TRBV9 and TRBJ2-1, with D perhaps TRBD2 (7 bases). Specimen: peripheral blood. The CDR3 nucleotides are TGTGCCAGCAGCGAGCCCCCCTGGGCAGGGGAGGGCAATGAGCAGTTCTTC. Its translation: CASSEPPWAGEGNEQFF.